A single sample gave rise to the 12 T cell receptor beta chains below, sequenced in a study of PD-1 blockade in classical Hodgkin lymphoma. With no exception, relapse followed autologous stem cell transplantation in all patients, and brentuximab vedotin exposure varied. Assay used: immunoSEQ multiplex PCR; TCRdb lists only in-frame clones, some missing. The profile shows about 46,000 clones, about three quarters of them singletons. The sequencing here drew on peripheral blood mononuclear cells (PBMCs), taken at baseline. Receptor source: a human donor with classical Hodgkin lymphoma.

This sequence joins TRBV5-4 and TRBJ1-1, with a weak D call TRBD1 (5 bases). Germline V gene lookup returns CDR1 SGHNT and CDR2 YYREEE (reference sequence). This CDR3 has 15 amino acids. Trimming left V 4 bases short and J 4 bases short, with 17 bases between. CDR3 in DNA: TGTGCCAGCAGCCAAGGCCTCCAGGGTGGCACTGAAGCTTTCTTT. Amino acids: CASSQGLQGGTEAFF.

The sample holds a few counts of this clone. The chain uses TRBV2 and TRBJ1-1; D gene unclear. CDR1 and CDR2 (germline): SNHLY, FYNNEI. The CDR3 is 17 residues long. The V and J ends lost 0 bases and 2 bases respectively, with 16 bases between them. CDR3 coding DNA: TGTGCCAGCAGTGAAGCGGCTAGTCGGTACAGAAACACTGAAGCTTTCTTT. As protein: CASSEAASRYRNTEAFF.

A note on this clone: Additional DNA sequences in this sample encode the identical CDR3. V gene TRBV5-1 combines with J gene TRBJ2-5; 10 bases match TRBD2. V lost 0 bases to trimming and J lost 5 bases; unmatched junction nucleotides: 4. The CDR3 consists of 15 residues. Germline lookup yields CDR1 SGHRS and CDR2 YFSETQ. CDR3 coding DNA: TGCGCCAGCAGCTTGGAAGCGGGAGGGCGGGAGACCCAGTACTTC. Amino acid sequence: CASSLEAGGRETQYF. The full variable domain, completed using reference TRBV5-1 and TRBJ2-5, is KAGVTQTPRYLIKTRGQQVTLSCSPISGHRSVSWYQQTPGQGLQFLFEYFSETQRNKGNFPGRFSGRQFSNSRSEMNVSTLELGDSALYLCASSLEAGGRETQYFGPGTRLLVL.

V usage is TRBV19 and J usage is TRBJ1-5, with 10 nucleotides matching TRBD1. This CDR3 has 17 amino acids. CDR1 is LNHDA and CDR2 is SQIVND in the germline V gene (reference sequence). V dropped 5 bases and J dropped 4; count of bases not matched to a gene: 11. The CDR3 spells CASSSRTGGIRNQPQHF. The CDR3 DNA reads TGTGCCAGTAGTTCCAGGACAGGGGGTATCCGTAATCAGCCCCAGCATTTT.

This clone is medium-sized within its sample. The chain uses TRBV5-1 and TRBJ2-2, with a weak D call TRBD1 (6 bases). The germline V gene has CDR1 SGHRS and CDR2 YFSETQ. V was trimmed by 4 bases and J by 1 base, leaving 11 bases between them. The CDR3 loop spans 15 amino acids. CDR3 residues: CASSVSGQNTGELFF. The CDR3 nucleotides read TGCGCCAGCAGCGTCTCGGGACAGAACACCGGGGAGCTGTTTTTT.

The genes are TRBV25-1 and TRBJ1-4; possibly TRBD1 for D (6 bases). The ends were cut back, 1 base at V and 8 bases at J, with 17 bases in the middle. This CDR3 comprises 16 residues. Germline CDR1 reads MGHDK; CDR2 reads SYGVNS. The CDR3 protein is CASSELGGAEVEKLFF. The CDR3, as DNA: TGTGCCAGCAGTGAATTAGGGGGGGCAGAAGTAGAAAAACTGTTTTTT.

This clone has just a few counts. J is TRBJ2-2 and V is TRBV2; D uncertain. Germline-derived CDR1 and CDR2 are SNHLY and FYNNEI. Trimming took 0 bases from V and 2 from J, leaving 1 base between them. The CDR3 extends over 13 amino acids. CDR3 DNA: TGTGCCAGCAGTGAAGCTAACACCGGGGAGCTGTTTTTT. This translates into CASSEANTGELFF.

The chain is built from TRBV2 and TRBJ2-7; D not resolved. Germline lookup yields CDR1 SNHLY and CDR2 FYNNEI. The CDR3 extends over 12 amino acids. Trimming stripped 8 bases from V and 2 bases from J, with 10 bases between. Here the CDR3 DNA reads TGTGCCAGCGGTTACGGACCCTACGAGCAGTACTTC. Translating it yields CASGYGPYEQYF.

The chain recombines TRBV27 with TRBJ2-3, with 12 bases identical to TRBD2. In germline, CDR1 is MNHEY, CDR2 SMNVEV (reference sequence). CDR3 length: 18 amino acids. Germline trimming cut 4 bases from V and 5 bases from J; bases unmatched to any gene: 13. CDR3: CASSSSGSTSGRGDTQYF. The CDR3 bases are TGTGCCAGCAGTTCCTCGGGTTCGACTAGCGGGAGAGGAGATACGCAGTATTTT.

This clone occurred a few times. The J gene is TRBJ1-2, the V gene TRBV29-1; 8 nucleotides line up with TRBD1. V lost 7 bases, J lost 8 bases, and 15 bases stayed unmatched. Germline CDR1 is SQVTM and CDR2 is ANQGSEA. The CDR3 contains 14 residues. The CDR3 nucleotides read TGCAGCGCCGCCCGGACAGGGATTCCTCAGGGCTACACCTTC. Protein: CSAARTGIPQGYTF. Based on the CDR3 plus reference TRBV29-1 and TRBJ1-2, the full variable domain is SAVISQKPSRDICQRGTSLTIQCQVDSQVTMMFWYRQQPGQSLTLIATANQGSEATYESGFVIDKFPISRPNLTFSTLTVSNMSPEDSSIYLCSAARTGIPQGYTFGSGTRLTVV.

The rearrangement uses TRBV7-9 and TRBJ1-4, with 8 bases identical to TRBD1. The germline V gene encodes CDR1 SEHNR and CDR2 FQNEAQ (reference sequence). The CDR3 is 15 residues long. The ends lost 2 bases at V and 8 bases at J; junction bases unmatched: 7. CDR3 region: CASSLTTGVGEKLFF. Written as DNA, the CDR3 is TGTGCCAGCAGCTTAACGACAGGGGTTGGAGAAAAACTGTTTTTT.

The chain recombines TRBV5-1 with TRBJ1-4, with 8 bases that match TRBD1. Germline V lookup: CDR1 SGHRS, CDR2 YFSETQ. J gave up 7 bases and V 4 bases, and 9 bases lay outside the gene matches. The CDR3 consists of 15 residues. CDR3 sequence (DNA): TGCGCCAGCAGCCCCCAGGGGACAGGTGCTGAAAAACTGTTTTTT. This translates into CASSPQGTGAEKLFF.